This T cell receptor beta chain was sequenced for a study of T cell responses to AZD1222 COVID-19 vaccine. Study-wide results and caveats: CD4 TCRs associated with vaccination spanned spike, dominating at 160-218 and 743-854. An increase in Spike-specific TCR breadth and depth was observed after two AZD1222 doses.

Trimming removed 1 base from V and 2 bases from J, with 9 bases in between. Looked up from germline, CDR1 is LGHNA and CDR2 is YNFKEQ. CDR3 length equals 14 residues. A single count supports this clone. Its cognate antigen is unknown. Sequenced by immunoSEQ multiplex PCR; TCRdb stores in-frame clones only, minus some. The table shows about 100,000 clones, with roughly 90% occurring only once. The clonotype comes from an adult in good health. The J gene is TRBJ2-7, the V gene TRBV4-2; D gene unclear. The sequencing used peripheral blood, collected on day 0 of AZD1222 vaccination. CDR3 residues: CASSQGTGPYEQYF. In DNA form, the CDR3 reads TGTGCCAGCAGCCAAGGGACCGGGCCCTACGAGCAGTACTTC.